Below, 2 T cell receptor beta chains from the same sample are listed, as sequenced in a study of CD8+ T cells in alopecia areata. Sequencing relied on a cDNA template that was reverse transcribed from extracted RNA. The protocol was immunoSEQ multiplex PCR, while the TCRdb copy is restricted to in-frame clones and leaves out a portion. The repertoire holds 110,000 to 150,000 clones, with 50% to 65% as singletons. Treatment defined: oral pan-JAK inhibitor, 5-10 mg twice daily. The input for sequencing was CD8+ T cells sorted from blood, taken at week 4, from a patient treated with tofacitinib. Every receptor here comes from a human donor with alopecia areata.

This clone was seen only a few times. The rearrangement joins TRBV27 to TRBJ1-1, with D unclear. V lost 3 bases, J lost 1 base, and 9 bases lay in between. The CDR3 sequence is 14 residues long. Germline loops: CDR1 MNHEY, CDR2 SMNVEV (reference sequence). CDR3 DNA: TGTGCCAGCAGTTTTTTGGGCGCGAACACTGAAGCTTTCTTT. The encoded protein is CASSFLGANTEAFF.

The V call is TRBV30, the J call TRBJ1-2, with 11 bases aligning to TRBD1. Germline V gene data show CDR1 as GTSNPN and CDR2 as SVGIG (reference sequence). The CDR3 loop spans 18 amino acids. V dropped 0 bases and J dropped 3; count of bases not matched to a gene: 12. Written as DNA, the CDR3 is TGTGCCTGGAGTGTACGACCGGGACAGGGGGGCTTGTACTATGGCTACACCTTC. This sequence encodes CAWSVRPGQGGLYYGYTF.